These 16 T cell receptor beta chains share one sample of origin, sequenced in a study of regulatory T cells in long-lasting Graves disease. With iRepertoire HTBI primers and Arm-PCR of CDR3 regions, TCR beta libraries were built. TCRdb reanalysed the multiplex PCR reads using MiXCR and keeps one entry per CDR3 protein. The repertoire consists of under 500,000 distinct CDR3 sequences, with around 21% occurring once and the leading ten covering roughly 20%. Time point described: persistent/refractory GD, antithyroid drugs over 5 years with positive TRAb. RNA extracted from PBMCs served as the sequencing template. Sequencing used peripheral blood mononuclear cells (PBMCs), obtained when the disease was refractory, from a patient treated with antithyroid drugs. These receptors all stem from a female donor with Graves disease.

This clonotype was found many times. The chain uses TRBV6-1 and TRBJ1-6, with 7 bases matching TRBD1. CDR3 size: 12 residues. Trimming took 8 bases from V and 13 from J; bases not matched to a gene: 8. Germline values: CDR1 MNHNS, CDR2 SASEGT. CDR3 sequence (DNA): TGTGCCAGCTTTTCGACAGGGAGTCCCCTCCACTTT. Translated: CASFSTGSPLHF.

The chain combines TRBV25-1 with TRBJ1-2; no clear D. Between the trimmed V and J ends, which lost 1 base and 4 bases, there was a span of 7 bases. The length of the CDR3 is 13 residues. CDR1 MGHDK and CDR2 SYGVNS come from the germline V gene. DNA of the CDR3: TGTGCCAGCAGTGAATTGGGATTCTATGGCTACACCTTC. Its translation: CASSELGFYGYTF.

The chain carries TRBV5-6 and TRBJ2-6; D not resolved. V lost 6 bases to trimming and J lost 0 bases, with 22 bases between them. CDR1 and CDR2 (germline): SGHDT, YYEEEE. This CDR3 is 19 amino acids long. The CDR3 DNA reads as TGTGCCAGCACCTACGAACCCGTATCCACCCTCTCTGGGGCCAACGTCCTGACTTTC. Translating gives CASTYEPVSTLSGANVLTF.

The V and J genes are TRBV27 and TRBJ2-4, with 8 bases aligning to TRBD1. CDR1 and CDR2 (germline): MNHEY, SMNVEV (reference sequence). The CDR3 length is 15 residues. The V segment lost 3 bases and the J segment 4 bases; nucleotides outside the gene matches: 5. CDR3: CASSFGQGGKNIQYF. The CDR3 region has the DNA TGTGCCAGCAGTTTCGGACAGGGAGGTAAAAACATTCAGTACTTC.

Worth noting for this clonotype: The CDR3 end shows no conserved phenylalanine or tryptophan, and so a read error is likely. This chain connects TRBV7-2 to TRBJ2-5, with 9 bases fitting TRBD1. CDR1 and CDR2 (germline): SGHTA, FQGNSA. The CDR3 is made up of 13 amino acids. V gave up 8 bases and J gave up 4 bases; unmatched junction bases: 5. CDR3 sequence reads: CASGTGWGETQYL. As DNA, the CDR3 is TGTGCCAGCGGGACAGGGTGGGGAGAGACCCAGTACCTC.

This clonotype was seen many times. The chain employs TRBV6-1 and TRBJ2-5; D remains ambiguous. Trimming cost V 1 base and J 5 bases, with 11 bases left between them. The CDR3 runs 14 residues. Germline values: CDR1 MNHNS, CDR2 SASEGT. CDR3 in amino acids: CASSEEVSRETQYF. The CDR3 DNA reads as TGTGCCAGCAGTGAAGAAGTGTCAAGGGAGACCCAGTACTTC.

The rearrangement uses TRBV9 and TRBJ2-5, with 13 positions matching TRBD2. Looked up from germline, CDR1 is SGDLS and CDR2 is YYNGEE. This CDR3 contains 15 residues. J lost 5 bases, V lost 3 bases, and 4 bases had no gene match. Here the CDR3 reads CASSGGLAGRETQYF. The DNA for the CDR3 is TGTGCCAGCAGCGGGGGACTAGCGGGACGGGAGACCCAGTACTTC.

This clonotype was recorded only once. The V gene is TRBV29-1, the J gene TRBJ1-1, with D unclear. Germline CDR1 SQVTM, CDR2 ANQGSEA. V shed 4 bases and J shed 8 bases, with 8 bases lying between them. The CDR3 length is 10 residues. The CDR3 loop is CSVVVSEAFF. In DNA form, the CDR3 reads TGCAGCGTTGTTGTTTCCGAAGCTTTCTTT. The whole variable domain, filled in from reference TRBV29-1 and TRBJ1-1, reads SAVISQKPSRDICQRGTSLTIQCQVDSQVTMMFWYRQQPGQSLTLIATANQGSEATYESGFVIDKFPISRPNLTFSTLTVSNMSPEDSSIYLCSVVVSEAFFGQGTRLTVV.

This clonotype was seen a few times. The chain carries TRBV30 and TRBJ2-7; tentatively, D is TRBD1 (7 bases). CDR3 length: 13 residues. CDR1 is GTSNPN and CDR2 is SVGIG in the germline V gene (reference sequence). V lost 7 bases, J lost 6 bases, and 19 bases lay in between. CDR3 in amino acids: CASNPQGGSEQYF. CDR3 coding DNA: TGTGCCTCTAACCCGCAGGGGGGCAGCGAGCAGTACTTC. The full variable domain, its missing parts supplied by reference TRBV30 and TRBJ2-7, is SQTIHQWPATLVQPVGSPLSLECTVEGTSNPNLYWYRQAAGRGLQLLFYSVGIGQISSEVPQNLSASRPQDRQFILSSKKLLLSDSGFYLCASNPQGGSEQYFGPGTRLTVT.

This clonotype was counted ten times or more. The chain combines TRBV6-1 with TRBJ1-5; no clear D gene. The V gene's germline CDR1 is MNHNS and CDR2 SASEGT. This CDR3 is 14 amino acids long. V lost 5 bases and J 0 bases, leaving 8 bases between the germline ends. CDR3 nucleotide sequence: TGTGCCAGCAGTAATACCTATAGCAATCAGCCCCAGCATTTT. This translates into CASSNTYSNQPQHF.

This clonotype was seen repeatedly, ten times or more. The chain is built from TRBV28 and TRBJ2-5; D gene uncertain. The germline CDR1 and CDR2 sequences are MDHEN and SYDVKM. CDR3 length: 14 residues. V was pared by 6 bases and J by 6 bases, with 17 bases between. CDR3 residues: CASSPPTVGKTQYF. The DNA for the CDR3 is TGTGCCAGCAGCCCCCCGACCGTGGGGAAGACCCAGTACTTC. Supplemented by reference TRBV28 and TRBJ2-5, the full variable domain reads DVKVTQSSRYLVKRTGEKVFLECVQDMDHENMFWYRQDPGLGLRLIYFSYDVKMKEKGDIPEGYSVSREKKERFSLILESASTNQTSMYLCASSPPTVGKTQYFGPGTRLLVL.

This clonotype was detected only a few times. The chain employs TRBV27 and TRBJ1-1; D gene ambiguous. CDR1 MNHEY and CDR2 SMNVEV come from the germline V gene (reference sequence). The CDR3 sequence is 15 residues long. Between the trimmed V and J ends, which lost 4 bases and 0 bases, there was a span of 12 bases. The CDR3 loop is CASSSLHNVNTEAFF. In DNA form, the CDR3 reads TGTGCCAGCAGTTCCCTACACAATGTGAACACTGAAGCTTTCTTT.

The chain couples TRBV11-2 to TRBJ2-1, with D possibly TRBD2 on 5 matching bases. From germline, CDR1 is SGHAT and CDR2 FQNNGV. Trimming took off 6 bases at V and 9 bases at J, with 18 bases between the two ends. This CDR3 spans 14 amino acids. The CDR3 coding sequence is TGTGCCAGCAGTTTACAAACCGGGATTCTTGAGCAGTTCTTC. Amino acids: CASSLQTGILEQFF. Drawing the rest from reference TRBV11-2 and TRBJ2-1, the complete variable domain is EAGVAQSPRYKIIEKRQSVAFWCNPISGHATLYWYQQILGQGPKLLIQFQNNGVVDDSQLPKDRFSAERLKGVDSTLKIQPAKLEDSAVYLCASSLQTGILEQFFGPGTRLTVL.

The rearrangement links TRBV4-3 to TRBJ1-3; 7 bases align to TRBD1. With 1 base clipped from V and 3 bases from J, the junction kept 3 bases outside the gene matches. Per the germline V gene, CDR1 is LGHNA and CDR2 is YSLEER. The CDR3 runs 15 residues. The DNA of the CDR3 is TGCGCCAGCAGCCAAGGACAGGGCTTTGGAAACACCATATATTTT. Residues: CASSQGQGFGNTIYF.

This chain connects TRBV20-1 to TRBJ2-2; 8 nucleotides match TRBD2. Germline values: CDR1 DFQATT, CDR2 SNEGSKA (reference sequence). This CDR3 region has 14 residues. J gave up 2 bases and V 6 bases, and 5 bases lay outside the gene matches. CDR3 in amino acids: CSATSGLNTGELFF. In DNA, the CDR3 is TGCAGTGCCACTAGCGGACTAAACACCGGGGAGCTGTTTTTT.

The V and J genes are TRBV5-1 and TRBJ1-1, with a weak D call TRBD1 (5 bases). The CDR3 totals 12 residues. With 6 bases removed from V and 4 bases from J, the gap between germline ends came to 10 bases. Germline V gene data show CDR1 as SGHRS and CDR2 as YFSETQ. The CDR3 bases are TGCGCCAGCACAGGGTTTGGCACTGAAGCTTTCTTT. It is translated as CASTGFGTEAFF.